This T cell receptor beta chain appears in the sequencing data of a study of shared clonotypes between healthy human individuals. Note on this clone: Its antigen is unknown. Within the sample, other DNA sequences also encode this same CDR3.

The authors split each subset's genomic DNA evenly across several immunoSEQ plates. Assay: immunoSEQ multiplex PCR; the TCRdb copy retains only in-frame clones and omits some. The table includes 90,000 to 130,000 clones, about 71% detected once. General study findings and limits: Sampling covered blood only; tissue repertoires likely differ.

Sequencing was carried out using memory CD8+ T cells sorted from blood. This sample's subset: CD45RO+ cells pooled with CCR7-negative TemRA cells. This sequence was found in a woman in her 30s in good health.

CDR3 amino acids: CASSPGSYEQYF. The CDR3 bases are TGTGCCAGCTCACCTGGCTCCTACGAGCAGTACTTC. The V call is TRBV18, the J call TRBJ2-7; D gene ambiguous. V was shortened by 3 bases and J by 0 bases, with 3 bases between the two germline ends. Germline V gives CDR1 KGHSH, CDR2 LQKENI. This CDR3 has 12 amino acids.